This TCR beta chain was documented in a study of regulatory T cells in long-lasting Graves disease. Study outcomes and limitations: Persistent disease preferred TRBV28, TRBJ1-2 and TRBJ2-5; new disease, TRBV20-1 and TRBJ2-1. Tissue studied was limited to peripheral blood, excluding thyroid tissue.

Trimming took 5 bases from V and 0 from J; bases not matched to a gene: 7. The CDR3 runs to 18 residues. From germline, CDR1 is SGHTA and CDR2 FQGNSA. Worth noting for this clonotype: No antigen is known for it.

HTBI primers from iRepertoire and Arm-PCR of CDR3 regions yielded the TCR beta libraries. One entry per CDR3 protein results from TCRdb running MiXCR on the multiplex PCR reads. The table shows 250,000 or so distinct CDR3 sequences, with 20% to 25% occurring only once. Specified time point: newly diagnosed GD, antithyroid drugs for less than 3 months. Isolated PBMC RNA provided the starting material for the TCR library. Sequenced here: peripheral blood mononuclear cells (PBMCs), sampled at new diagnosis, from a patient treated with antithyroid drugs. The clonotype comes from a female donor with Graves disease. The chain couples TRBV7-2 to TRBJ2-2, with 12 bases that match TRBD2. CDR3 amino acids: CASSQELAGGTNTGELFF. The CDR3 DNA reads TGTGCCAGCAGCCAAGAACTAGCGGGAGGCACGAACACCGGGGAGCTGTTTTTT.